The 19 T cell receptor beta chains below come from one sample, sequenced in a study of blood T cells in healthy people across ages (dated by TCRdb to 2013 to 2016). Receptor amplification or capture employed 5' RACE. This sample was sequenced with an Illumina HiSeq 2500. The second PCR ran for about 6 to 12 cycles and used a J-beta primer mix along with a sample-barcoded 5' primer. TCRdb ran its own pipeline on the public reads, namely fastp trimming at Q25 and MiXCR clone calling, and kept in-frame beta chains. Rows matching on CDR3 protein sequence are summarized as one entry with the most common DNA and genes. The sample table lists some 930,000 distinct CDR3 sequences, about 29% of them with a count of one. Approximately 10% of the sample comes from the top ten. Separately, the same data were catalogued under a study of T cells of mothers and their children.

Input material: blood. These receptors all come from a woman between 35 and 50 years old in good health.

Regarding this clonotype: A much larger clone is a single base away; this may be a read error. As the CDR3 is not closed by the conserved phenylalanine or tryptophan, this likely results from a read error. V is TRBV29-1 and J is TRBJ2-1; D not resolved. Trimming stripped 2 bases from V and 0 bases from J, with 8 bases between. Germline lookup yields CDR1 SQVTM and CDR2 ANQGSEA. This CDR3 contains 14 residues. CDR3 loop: CSVERQSSYNEQFV. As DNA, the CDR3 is TGCAGCGTTGAAAGACAAAGCTCCTACAATGAGCAGTTCGTC.

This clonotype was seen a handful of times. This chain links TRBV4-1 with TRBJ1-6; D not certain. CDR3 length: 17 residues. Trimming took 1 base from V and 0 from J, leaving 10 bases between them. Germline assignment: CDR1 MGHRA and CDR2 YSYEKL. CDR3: CASSQVGRGSYNSPLHF. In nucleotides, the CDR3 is TGCGCCAGCAGCCAAGTTGGCCGGGGCTCCTATAATTCACCCCTCCACTTT.

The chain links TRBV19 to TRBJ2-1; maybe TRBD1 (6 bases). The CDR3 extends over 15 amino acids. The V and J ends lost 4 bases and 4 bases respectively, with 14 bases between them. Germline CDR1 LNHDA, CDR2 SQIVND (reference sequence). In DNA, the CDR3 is TGTGCCAGTAGTACCGGACAGCCTGGGTACAATGAGCAGTTCTTC. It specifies CASSTGQPGYNEQFF. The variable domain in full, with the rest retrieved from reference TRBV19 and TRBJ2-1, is DGGITQSPKYLFRKEGQNVTLSCEQNLNHDAMYWYRQDPGQGLRLIYYSQIVNDFQKGDIAEGYSVSREKKESFPLTVTSAQKNPTAFYLCASSTGQPGYNEQFFGPGTRLTVL.

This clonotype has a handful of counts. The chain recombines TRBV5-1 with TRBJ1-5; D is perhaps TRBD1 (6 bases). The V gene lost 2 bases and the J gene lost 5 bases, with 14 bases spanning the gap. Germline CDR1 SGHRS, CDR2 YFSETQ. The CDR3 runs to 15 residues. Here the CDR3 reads CASSLVCEGDQPQHF. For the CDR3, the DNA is TGCGCCAGCAGCTTAGTGTGCGAGGGGGATCAGCCCCAGCATTTT.

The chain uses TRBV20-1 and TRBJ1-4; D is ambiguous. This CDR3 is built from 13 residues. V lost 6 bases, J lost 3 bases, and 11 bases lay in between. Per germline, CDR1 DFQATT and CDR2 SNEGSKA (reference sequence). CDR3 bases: TGCAGTGCCCCCGACGTGCCTAATGAAAAACTGTTTTTT. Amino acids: CSAPDVPNEKLFF.

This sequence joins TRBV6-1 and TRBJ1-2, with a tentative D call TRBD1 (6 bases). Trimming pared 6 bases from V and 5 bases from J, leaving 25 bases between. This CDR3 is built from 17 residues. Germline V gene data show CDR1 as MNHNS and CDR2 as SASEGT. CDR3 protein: CASSPTPASTGRYGYTF. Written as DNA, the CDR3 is TGTGCCAGCAGCCCAACCCCCGCATCGACAGGAAGATATGGCTACACCTTC.

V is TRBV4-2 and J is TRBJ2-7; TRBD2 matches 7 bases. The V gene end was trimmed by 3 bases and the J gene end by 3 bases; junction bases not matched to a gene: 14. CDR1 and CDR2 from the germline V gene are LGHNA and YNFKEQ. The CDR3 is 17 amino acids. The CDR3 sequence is CASSQRTGSGDFYEQYF. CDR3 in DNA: TGTGCCAGCAGCCAGAGGACCGGAAGCGGGGACTTCTACGAGCAGTACTTC.

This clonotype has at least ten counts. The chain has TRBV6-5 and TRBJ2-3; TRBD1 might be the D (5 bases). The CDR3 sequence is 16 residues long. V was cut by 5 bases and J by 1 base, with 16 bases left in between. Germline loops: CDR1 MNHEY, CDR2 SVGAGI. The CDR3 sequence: CASSSIWGFRTDTQYF. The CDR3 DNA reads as TGTGCCAGCAGTAGTATTTGGGGCTTTCGCACAGATACGCAGTATTTT.

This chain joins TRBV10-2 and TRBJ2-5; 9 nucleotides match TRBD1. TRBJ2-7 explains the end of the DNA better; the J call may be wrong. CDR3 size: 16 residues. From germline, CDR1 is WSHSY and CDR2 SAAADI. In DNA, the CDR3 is TGCGCCAGCAGTGAGTCGTACGGGACAGGGACCTACGAGCAGTACTTC. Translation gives CASSESYGTGTYEQYF.

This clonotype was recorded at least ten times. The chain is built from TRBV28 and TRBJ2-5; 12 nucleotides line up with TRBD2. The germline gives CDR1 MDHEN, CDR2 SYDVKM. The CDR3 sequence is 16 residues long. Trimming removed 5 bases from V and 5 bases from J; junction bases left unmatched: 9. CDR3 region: CASSPGLAGKHETQYF. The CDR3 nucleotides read TGTGCCAGCAGTCCAGGACTAGCGGGGAAGCATGAGACCCAGTACTTC.

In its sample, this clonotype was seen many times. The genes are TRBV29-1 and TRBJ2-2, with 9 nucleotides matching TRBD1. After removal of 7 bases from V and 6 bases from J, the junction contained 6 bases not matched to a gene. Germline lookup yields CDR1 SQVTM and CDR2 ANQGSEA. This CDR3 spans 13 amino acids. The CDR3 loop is CSARTGEAGELFF. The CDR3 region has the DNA TGCAGCGCCCGGACAGGGGAGGCCGGGGAGCTGTTTTTT.

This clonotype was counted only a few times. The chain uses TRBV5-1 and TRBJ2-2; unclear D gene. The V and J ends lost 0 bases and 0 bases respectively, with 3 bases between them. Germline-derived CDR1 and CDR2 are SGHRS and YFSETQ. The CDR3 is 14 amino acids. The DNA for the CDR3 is TGCGCCAGCAGCTTGGCCACGAACACCGGGGAGCTGTTTTTT. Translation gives CASSLATNTGELFF.

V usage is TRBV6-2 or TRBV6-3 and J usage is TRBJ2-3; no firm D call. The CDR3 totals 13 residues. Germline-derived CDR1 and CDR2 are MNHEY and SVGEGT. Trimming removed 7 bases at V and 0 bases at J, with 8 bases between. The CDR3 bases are TGTGCCAGCACGCAGGCTAGCACAGATACGCAGTATTTT. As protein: CASTQASTDTQYF.

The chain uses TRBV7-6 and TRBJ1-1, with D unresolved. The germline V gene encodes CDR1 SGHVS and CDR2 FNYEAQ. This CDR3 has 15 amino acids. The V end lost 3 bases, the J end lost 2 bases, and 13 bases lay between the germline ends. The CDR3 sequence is CASSFSGSQNTEAFF. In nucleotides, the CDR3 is TGTGCCAGCAGCTTCTCCGGGTCCCAAAACACTGAAGCTTTCTTT.

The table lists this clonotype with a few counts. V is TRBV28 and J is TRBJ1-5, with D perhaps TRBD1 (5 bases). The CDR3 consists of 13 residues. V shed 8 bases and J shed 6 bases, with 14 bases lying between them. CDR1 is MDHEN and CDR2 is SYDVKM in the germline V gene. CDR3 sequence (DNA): TGTGCCAGCCTTCCCAGGGCTAGTCAGCCCCAGCATTTT. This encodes CASLPRASQPQHF. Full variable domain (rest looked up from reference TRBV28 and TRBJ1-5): DVKVTQSSRYLVKRTGEKVFLECVQDMDHENMFWYRQDPGLGLRLIYFSYDVKMKEKGDIPEGYSVSREKKERFSLILESASTNQTSMYLCASLPRASQPQHFGDGTRLSIL.

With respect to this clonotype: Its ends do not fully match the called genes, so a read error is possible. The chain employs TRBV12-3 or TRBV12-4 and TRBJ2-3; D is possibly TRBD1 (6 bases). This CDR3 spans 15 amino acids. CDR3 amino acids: CASSLLQGSTDTQYF. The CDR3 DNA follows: TGTGCCAGCAGTTTATTACAGGGAAGCACAGATACGCAATATTTT.

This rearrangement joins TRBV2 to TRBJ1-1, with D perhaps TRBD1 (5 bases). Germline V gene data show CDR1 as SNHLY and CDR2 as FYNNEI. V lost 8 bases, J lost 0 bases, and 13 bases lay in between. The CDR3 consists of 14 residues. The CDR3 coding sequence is TGTGCCAGCTGCGGATGGGGGGTGAACACTGAAGCTTTCTTT. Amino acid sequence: CASCGWGVNTEAFF.

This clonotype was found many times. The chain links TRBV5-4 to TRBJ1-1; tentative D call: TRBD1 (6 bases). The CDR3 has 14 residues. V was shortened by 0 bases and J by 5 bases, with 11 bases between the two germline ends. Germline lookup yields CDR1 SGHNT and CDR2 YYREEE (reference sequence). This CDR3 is CASSLGRGTTEAFF. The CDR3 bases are TGTGCCAGCAGCTTGGGAAGGGGGACGACTGAAGCTTTCTTT. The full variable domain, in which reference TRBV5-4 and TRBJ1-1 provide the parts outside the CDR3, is ETGVTQSPTHLIKTRGQQVTLRCSSQSGHNTVSWYQQALGQGPQFIFQYYREEENGRGNFPPRFSGLQFPNYSSELNVNALELDDSALYLCASSLGRGTTEAFFGQGTRLTVV.

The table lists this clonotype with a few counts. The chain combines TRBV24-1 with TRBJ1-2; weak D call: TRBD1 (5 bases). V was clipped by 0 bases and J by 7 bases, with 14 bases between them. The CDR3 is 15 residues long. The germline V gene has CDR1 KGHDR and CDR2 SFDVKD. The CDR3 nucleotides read TGTGCCACCAGTGATTTGGATGGGGCTGGGGGTGGCTACACCTTC. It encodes CATSDLDGAGGGYTF.